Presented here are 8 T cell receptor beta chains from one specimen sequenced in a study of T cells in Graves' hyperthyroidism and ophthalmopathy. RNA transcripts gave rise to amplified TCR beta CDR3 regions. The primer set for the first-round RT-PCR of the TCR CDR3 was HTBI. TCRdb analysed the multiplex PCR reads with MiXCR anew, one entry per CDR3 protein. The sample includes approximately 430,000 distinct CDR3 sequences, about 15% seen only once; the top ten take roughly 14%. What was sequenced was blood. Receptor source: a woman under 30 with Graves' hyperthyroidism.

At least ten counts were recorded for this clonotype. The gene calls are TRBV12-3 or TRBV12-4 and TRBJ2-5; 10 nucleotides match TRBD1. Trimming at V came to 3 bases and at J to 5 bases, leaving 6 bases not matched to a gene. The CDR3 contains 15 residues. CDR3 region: CASSLDRGYGETQYF. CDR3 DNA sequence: TGTGCCAGCAGTTTGGACAGGGGGTACGGGGAGACCCAGTACTTC.

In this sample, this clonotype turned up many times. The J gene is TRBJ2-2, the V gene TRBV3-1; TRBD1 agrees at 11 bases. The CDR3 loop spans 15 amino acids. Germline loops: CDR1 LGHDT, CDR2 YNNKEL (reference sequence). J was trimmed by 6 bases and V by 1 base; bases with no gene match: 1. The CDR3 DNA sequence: TGTGCCAGCAGCCAAGGGGACAGGGGGTCCGGGGAGCTGTTTTTT. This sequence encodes CASSQGDRGSGELFF.

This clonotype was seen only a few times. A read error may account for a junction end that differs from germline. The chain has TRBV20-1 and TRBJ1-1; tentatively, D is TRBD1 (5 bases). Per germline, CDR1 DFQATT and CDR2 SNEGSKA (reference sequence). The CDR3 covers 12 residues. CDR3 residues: CSELRGNIEAFF. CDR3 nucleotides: TGCAGTGAATTAAGGGGTAACATTGAAGCTTTCTTT.

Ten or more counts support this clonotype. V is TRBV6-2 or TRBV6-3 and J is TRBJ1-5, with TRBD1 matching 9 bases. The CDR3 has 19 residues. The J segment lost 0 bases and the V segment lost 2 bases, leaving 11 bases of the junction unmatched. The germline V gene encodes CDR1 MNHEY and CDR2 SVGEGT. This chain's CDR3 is CASSYTSGTGTHSNQPQHF. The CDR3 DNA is TGTGCCAGCAGTTACACCTCCGGGACAGGGACACATAGCAATCAGCCCCAGCATTTT.

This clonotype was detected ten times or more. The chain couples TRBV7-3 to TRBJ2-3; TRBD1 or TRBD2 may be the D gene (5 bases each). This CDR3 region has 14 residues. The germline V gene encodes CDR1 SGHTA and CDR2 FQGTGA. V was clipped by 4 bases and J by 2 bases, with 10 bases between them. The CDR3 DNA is TGTGCCAGCAGCTCGGGACCCATCACAGATACGCAGTATTTT. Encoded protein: CASSSGPITDTQYF.

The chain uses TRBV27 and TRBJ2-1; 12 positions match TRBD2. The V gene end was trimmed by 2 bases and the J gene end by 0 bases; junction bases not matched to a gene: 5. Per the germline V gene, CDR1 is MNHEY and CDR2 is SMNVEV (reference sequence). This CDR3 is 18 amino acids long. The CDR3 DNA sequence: TGTGCCAGCAGTTTAGGGCTAGCGGGAGGGACCTCCTACAATGAGCAGTTCTTC. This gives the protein CASSLGLAGGTSYNEQFF.

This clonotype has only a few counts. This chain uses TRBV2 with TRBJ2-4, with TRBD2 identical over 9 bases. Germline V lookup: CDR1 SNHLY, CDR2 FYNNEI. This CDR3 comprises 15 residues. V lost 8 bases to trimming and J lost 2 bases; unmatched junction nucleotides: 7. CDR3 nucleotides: TGTGCCAGCGGTAGCGGGAGTGGGCCCAAAAACATTCAGTACTTC. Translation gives CASGSGSGPKNIQYF.

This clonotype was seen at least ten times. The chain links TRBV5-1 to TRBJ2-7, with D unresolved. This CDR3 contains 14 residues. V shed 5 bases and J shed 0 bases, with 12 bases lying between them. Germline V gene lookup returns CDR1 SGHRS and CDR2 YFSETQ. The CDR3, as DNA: TGCGCCAGCAGTTTAACGTGGAGCTCCTACGAGCAGTACTTC. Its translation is CASSLTWSSYEQYF.